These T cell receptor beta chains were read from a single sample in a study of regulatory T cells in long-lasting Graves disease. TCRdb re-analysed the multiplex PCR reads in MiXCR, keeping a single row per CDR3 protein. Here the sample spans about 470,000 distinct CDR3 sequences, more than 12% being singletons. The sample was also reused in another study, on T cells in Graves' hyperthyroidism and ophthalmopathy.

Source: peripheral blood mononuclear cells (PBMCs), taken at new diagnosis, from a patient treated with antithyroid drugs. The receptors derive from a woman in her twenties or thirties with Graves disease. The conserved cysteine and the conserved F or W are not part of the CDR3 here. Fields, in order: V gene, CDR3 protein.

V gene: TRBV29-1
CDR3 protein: SVGESSGAYEQY

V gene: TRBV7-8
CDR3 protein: ASSPTGGTSSWNEQF

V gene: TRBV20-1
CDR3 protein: SASLGQGNLGTQY

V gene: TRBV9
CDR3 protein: ASSAGFSAYNEQF

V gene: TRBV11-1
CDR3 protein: ASSSIRTSGRALRNEQF

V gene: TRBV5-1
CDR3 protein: ASSPTTGVAKNIQY

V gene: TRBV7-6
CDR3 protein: ASRGGTSEGDEQF

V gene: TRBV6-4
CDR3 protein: ASSANHAGAYEQF

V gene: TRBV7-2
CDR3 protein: ASSSRDKEETQY

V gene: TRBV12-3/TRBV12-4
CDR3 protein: ASSLAAYRAGNTIY

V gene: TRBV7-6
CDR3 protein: ASSPRGGSYNEQF

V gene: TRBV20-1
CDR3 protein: SAHPRRDRGQETQY

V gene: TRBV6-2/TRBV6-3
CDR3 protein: ASSLVAGAGETQY

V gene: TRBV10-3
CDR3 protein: ATSRDSHYNEQF

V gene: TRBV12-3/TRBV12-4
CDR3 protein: ASSPGPTSYEQY

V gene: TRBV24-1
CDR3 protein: ATSDLTSGPSTDTQY

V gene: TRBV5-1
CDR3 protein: ASSPGDRNTGELF

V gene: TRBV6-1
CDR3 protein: ASSEALGPGDGYT

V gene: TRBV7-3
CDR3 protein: ASSLTPSASYNEQF

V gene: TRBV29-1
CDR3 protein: SVIPGLAGGDTQY

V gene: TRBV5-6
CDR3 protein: ASSEPSGLSTDTQY

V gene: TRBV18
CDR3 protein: ASSPVGDQPQH

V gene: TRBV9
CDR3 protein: ASSVVSGQGTGANVLT

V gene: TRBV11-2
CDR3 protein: ASSRQGGPGSNQPQH

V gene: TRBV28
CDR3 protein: ATLLAGSNEQF

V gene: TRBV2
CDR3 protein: ASSELGELNEKLF

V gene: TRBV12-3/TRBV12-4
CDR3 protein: ASSEQGSYGYT

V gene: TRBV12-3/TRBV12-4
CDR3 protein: ASRDTDNQPQH

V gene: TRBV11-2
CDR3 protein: ASSFGVIFRGLNTEAF

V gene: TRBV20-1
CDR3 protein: SARARGVRADTEAF

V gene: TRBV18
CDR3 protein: ASSGTENTGELF

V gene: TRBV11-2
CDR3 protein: ASSLFHEQF

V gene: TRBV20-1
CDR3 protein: SASSPEVYEQY

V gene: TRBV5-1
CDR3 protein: ASSLAGSSGTAYEQY

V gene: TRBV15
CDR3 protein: ATSNPWGLGTGELF

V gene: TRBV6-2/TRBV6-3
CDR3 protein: ASTSGRVKKGTDTQY

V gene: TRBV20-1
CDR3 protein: SARVPAGDGIQY

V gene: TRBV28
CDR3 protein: ACGQPQH

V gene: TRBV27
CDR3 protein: ASSLGAGSYEQY

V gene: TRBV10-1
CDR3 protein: ASSPDRESQPQH

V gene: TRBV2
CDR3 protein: ASSEGGTGASPLH

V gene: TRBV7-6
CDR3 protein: ASSLSGELGELF

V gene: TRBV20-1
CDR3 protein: SSVAGTDRNEQF

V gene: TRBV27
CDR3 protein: ASSLRLATDTQY

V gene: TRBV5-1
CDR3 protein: ASSLLQTQETQY